This T cell receptor beta chain is drawn from a study of blood T cell repertoires in COVID-19. Clones were sequenced by immunoSEQ multiplex PCR, and TCRdb holds only the in-frame ones, with some missing. This sample yields about 210,000 clones, of which 83% are seen a single time; less than 3.5% belongs to the top ten. The V gene end was trimmed by 1 base and the J gene end by 4 bases; junction bases not matched to a gene: 3. The CDR3 is 15 amino acids. The V gene's germline CDR1 is SGHTA and CDR2 FQGNSA. This clonotype was obtained from a man aged 50 or older with active or convalescent COVID-19. Specimen: peripheral blood. The V and J genes are TRBV7-2 and TRBJ2-3; 9 nucleotides align to TRBD1. The CDR3 loop is CASSLGGQGPDTQYF. The CDR3 region has the DNA TGTGCCAGCAGCTTAGGTGGACAGGGGCCAGATACGCAGTATTTT. Based on the CDR3 plus reference TRBV7-2 and TRBJ2-3, the full variable domain is GAGVSQSPSNKVTEKGKDVELRCDPISGHTALYWYRQSLGQGLEFLIYFQGNSAPDKSGLPSDRFSAERTGGSVSTLTIQRTQQEDSAVYLCASSLGGQGPDTQYFGPGTRLTVL.